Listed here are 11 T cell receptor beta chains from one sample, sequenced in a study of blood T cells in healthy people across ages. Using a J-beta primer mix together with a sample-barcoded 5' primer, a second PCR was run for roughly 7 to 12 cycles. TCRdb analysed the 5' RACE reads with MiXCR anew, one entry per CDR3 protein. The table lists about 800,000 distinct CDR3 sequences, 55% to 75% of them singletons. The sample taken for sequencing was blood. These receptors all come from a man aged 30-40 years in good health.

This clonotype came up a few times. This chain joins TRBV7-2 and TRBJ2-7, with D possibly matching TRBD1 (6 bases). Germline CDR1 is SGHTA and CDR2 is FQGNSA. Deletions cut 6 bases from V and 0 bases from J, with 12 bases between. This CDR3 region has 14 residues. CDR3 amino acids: CASSFPRGSYEQYF. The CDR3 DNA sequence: TGTGCCAGCAGTTTCCCCAGGGGCTCCTACGAGCAGTACTTC.

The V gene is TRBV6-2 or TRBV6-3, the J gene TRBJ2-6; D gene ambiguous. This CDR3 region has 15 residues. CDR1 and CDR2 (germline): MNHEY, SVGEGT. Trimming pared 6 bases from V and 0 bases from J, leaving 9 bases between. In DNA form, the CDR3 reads TGTGCCAGCAGAACCCGATACTCTGGGGCCAACGTCCTGACTTTC. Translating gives CASRTRYSGANVLTF.

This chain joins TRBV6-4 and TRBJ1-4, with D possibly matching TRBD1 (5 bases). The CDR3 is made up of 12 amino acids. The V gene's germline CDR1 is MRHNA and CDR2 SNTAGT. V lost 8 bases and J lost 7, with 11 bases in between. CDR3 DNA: TGTGCCAGCCGGGCTGGGGCTGAAAAACTGTTTTTT. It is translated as CASRAGAEKLFF.

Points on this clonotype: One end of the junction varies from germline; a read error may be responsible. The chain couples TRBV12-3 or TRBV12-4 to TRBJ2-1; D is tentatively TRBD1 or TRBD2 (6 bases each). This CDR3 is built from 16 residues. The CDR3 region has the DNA TGTGCCAGCAGCCTATTTAGGGGGGTTTCCTACAATGATCAGTTCTTC. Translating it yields CASSLFRGVSYNDQFF.

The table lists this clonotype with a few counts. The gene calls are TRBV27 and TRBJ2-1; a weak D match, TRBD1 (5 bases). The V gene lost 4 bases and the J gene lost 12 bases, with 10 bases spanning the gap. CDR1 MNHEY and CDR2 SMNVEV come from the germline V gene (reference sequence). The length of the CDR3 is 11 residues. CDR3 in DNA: TGTGCCAGCAGTTCCAGGGCTCGGCAGTTCTTC. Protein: CASSSRARQFF.

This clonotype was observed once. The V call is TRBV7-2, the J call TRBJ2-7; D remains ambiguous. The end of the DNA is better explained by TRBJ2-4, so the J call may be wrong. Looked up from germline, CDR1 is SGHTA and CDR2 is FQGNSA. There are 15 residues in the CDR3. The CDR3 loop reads CASSPGRAPSSIQYF. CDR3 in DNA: TGTGCCAGCAGCCCCGGACGGGCCCCCAGTAGCATTCAGTACTTC.

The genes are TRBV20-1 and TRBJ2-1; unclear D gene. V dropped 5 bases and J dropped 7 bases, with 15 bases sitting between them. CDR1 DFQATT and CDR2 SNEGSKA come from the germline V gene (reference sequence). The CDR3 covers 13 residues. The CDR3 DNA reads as TGCAGTGCTTTCGACTCCGGATGGAATGAGCAGTTCTTC. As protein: CSAFDSGWNEQFF.

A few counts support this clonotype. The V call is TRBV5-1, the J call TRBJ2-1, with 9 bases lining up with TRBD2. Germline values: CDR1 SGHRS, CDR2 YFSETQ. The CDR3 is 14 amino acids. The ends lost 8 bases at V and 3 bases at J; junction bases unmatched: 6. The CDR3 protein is CASNLAGLYNEQFF. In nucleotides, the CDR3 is TGCGCCAGTAACCTAGCGGGGCTCTACAATGAGCAGTTCTTC.

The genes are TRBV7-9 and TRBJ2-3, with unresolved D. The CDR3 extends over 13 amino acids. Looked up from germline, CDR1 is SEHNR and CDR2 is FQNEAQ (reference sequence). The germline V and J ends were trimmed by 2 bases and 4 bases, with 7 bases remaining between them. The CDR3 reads CASSLLGPDTQYF. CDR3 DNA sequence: TGTGCCAGCAGCTTATTGGGCCCAGATACGCAGTATTTT.

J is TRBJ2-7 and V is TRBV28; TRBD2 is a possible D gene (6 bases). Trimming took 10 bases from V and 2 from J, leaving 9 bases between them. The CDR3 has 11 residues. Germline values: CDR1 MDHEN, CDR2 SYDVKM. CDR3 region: CATAGPYEQYF. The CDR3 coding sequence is TGTGCCACCGCGGGACCCTACGAGCAGTACTTC.

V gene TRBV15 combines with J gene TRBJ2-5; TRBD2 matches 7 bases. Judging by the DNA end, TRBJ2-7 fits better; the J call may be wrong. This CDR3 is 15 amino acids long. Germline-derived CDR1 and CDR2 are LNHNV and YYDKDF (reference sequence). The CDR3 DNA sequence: TGTGCCACCAGCAGCTACAGCGGGGAGTCTGGCGAGCAGTACTTC. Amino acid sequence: CATSSYSGESGEQYF.